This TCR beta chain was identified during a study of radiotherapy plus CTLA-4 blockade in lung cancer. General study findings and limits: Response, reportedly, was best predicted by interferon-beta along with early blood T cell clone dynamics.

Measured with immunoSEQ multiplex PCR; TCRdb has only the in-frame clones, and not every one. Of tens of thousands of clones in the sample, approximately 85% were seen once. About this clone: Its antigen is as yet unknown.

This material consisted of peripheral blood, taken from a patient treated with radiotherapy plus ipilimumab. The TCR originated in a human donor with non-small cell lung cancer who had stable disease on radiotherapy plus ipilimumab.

The CDR3: CASSDSWTGDTGELFF. The CDR3 nucleotides read TGTGCCAGCAGTGACTCTTGGACAGGGGACACCGGGGAGCTGTTTTTT. The chain couples TRBV6-4 to TRBJ2-2, with 9 bases aligning to TRBD1. Germline trimming cut 0 bases from V and 3 bases from J; bases unmatched to any gene: 2. Germline V lookup: CDR1 MRHNA, CDR2 SNTAGT. The length of the CDR3 is 16 residues.